The clone carrying this TCR beta chain was seen once. Measured with immunoSEQ multiplex PCR; TCRdb has only the in-frame clones, and not every one. The sample consists of about 69,000 clones, more than 75% of them appearing once. This sample stems from a study of T cell changes during pregnancy in multiple sclerosis. This CDR3 region has 15 residues. In germline, CDR1 is MNHNS, CDR2 SASEGT. V shed 5 bases and J 5 bases; nucleotides not matched to a gene: 6. The sequenced sample was peripheral blood, obtained in the third trimester of pregnancy. This sequence was found in a female donor with multiple sclerosis, enrolled in a pregnancy study. This chain uses TRBV6-1 with TRBJ1-6, with 7 bases identical to TRBD1. DNA for the CDR3: TGTGCCAGCAGTTCCACCGGGACAGATAATTCACCCCTCCACTTT. Translating gives CASSSTGTDNSPLHF.